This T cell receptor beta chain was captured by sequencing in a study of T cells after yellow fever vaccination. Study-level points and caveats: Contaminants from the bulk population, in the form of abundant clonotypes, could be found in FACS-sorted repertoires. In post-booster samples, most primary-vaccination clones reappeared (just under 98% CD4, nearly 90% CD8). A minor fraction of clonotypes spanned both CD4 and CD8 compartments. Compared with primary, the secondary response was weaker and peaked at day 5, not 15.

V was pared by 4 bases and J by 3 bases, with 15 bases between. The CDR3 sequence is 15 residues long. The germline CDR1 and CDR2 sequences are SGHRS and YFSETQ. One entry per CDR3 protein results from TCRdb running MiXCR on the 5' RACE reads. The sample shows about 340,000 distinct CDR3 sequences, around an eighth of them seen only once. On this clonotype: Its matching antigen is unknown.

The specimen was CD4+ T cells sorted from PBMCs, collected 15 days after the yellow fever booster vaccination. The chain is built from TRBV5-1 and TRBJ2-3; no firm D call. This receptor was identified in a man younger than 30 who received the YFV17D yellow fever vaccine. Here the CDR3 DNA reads TGCGCCAGCAGCCCGCGAACGGGTGAAACAGATACGCAGTATTTT. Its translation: CASSPRTGETDTQYF.